The 23 T cell receptor beta chains reported below all come from one sample, sequenced in a study of identical twins. TCRdb processed the 5' RACE reads anew with MiXCR; each CDR3 protein has one entry. The repertoire holds about 890,000 distinct CDR3 sequences, roughly 12% seen once, with 1.5% to 2% in the top ten. The same sample was also studied in work on yellow fever vaccine responses in identical twins.

Sequencing used PBMCs. Every receptor here comes from a woman between 18 and 29 years old in good health.

This clonotype came up once. The chain combines TRBV20-1 with TRBJ2-5, with D possibly TRBD1 on 5 matching bases. Between the trimmed V and J ends, which lost 3 bases and 4 bases, there was a span of 15 bases. Germline values: CDR1 DFQATT, CDR2 SNEGSKA (reference sequence). This CDR3 has 14 amino acids. CDR3 amino acids: CSARDWQGGETQYF. The DNA for the CDR3 is TGCAGTGCTAGGGATTGGCAGGGCGGAGAGACCCAGTACTTC.

The chain employs TRBV5-1 and TRBJ1-6, with D tentatively TRBD1 (6 bases). Germline V CDR1 and CDR2: SGHRS, YFSETQ. There are 17 residues in the CDR3. Trimming removed 0 bases at V and 2 bases at J, with 12 bases between. The CDR3 region is CASSLEGTPAYNSPLHF. For the CDR3, the DNA is TGCGCCAGCAGCTTGGAGGGGACACCGGCCTATAATTCACCCCTCCACTTT.

The chain uses TRBV12-3 or TRBV12-4 and TRBJ2-1; either TRBD1 or TRBD2 may supply D (5 bases each). CDR3 length: 15 residues. V was clipped by 0 bases and J by 7 bases, with 13 bases between them. The CDR3 DNA reads TGTGCCAGCAGTTTAGCGGGGACGATGCGGAATGAGCAGTTCTTC. Encoded protein: CASSLAGTMRNEQFF.

A few counts support this clonotype. The V gene is TRBV6-1, the J gene TRBJ1-2; D is unresolved. CDR3 size: 15 residues. Trimming took 0 bases from V and 5 from J, leaving 13 bases between them. Germline assignment: CDR1 MNHNS and CDR2 SASEGT. The CDR3 DNA follows: TGTGCCAGCAGTGAAGCGCCCGGTCTCGGATATGGCTACACCTTC. As protein: CASSEAPGLGYGYTF.

The chain has TRBV3-1 and TRBJ1-3; the match to TRBD1 covers 7 bases. The V gene end was trimmed by 4 bases and the J gene end by 4 bases; junction bases not matched to a gene: 4. Germline V gives CDR1 LGHDT, CDR2 YNNKEL (reference sequence). The CDR3 totals 14 residues. CDR3 bases: TGTGCCAGCAGCCCAACAGGGGTAGGAAACACCATATATTTT. This sequence encodes CASSPTGVGNTIYF.

The chain uses TRBV6-1 and TRBJ1-1; 8 bases map to TRBD1. The J segment lost 6 bases and the V segment lost 0 bases, leaving 6 bases of the junction unmatched. This CDR3 is built from 15 residues. Germline values: CDR1 MNHNS, CDR2 SASEGT. CDR3: CASSEARTGLSEAFF. CDR3 bases: TGTGCCAGCAGTGAAGCTCGGACAGGGTTATCTGAAGCTTTCTTT.

This clonotype was observed at least ten times. This chain links TRBV20-1 with TRBJ1-2, with D hard to call. Germline CDR1 DFQATT, CDR2 SNEGSKA (reference sequence). The CDR3 is 12 amino acids. V lost 0 bases and J lost 2, with 4 bases in between. DNA for the CDR3: TGCAGTGCTAGAGACCAGAACTATGGCTACACCTTC. Its protein is CSARDQNYGYTF.

V gene TRBV6-1 combines with J gene TRBJ2-3, with D possibly TRBD2 on 6 matching bases. Per germline, CDR1 MNHNS and CDR2 SASEGT. CDR3 length equals 14 residues. The V end was cut by 8 bases, the J end by 2 bases, with 14 bases between. CDR3 residues: CASSLWDFTDTQYF. The CDR3 DNA is TGTGCCAGCTCCCTCTGGGACTTCACAGATACGCAGTATTTT.

V is TRBV5-1 and J is TRBJ2-3; 10 positions agree with TRBD2. The ends lost 4 bases at V and 2 bases at J; junction bases unmatched: 7. This CDR3 is built from 16 residues. CDR1 and CDR2 from the germline V gene are SGHRS and YFSETQ. The CDR3 loop reads CASSRKTSGNTDTQYF. The CDR3 bases are TGCGCCAGCAGCCGTAAAACTAGCGGGAACACAGATACGCAGTATTTT.

As regards this clonotype: Germline and junction disagree at one end, which may indicate a read error. The chain joins TRBV20-1 to TRBJ2-5; 7 bases fit TRBD1. Germline V gives CDR1 DFQATT, CDR2 SNEGSKA (reference sequence). The CDR3 has 11 amino acids. DNA of the CDR3: TGCAGTGCTAGAGATAGGCAGGGGGATGACTTC. This translates into CSARDRQGDDF.

This clonotype was seen a handful of times. The rearrangement joins TRBV13 to TRBJ2-1, with D tentatively TRBD2 (5 bases). The germline gives CDR1 PRHDT, CDR2 FYEKMQ (reference sequence). The CDR3 loop spans 12 amino acids. V lost 2 bases and J 10 bases, leaving 9 bases between the germline ends. In DNA form, the CDR3 reads TGTGCCAGCAGCTTACCCCGAGGGGAGCAGTTCTTC. As protein: CASSLPRGEQFF.

The chain recombines TRBV6-1 with TRBJ2-5, with 10 bases that match TRBD2. There are 14 residues in the CDR3. Trimming took 7 bases from V and 2 from J; bases not matched to a gene: 4. CDR1 is MNHNS, CDR2 SASEGT, per germline. CDR3 bases: TGTGCCAGCAACACAGCGGGGGGGCAAGAGACCCAGTACTTC. Its protein product is CASNTAGGQETQYF.

This clonotype was recorded a few times. The gene calls are TRBV28 and TRBJ2-7, with D uncertain. This CDR3 spans 14 amino acids. The germline V gene encodes CDR1 MDHEN and CDR2 SYDVKM. The V end lost 2 bases, the J end lost 3 bases, and 11 bases lay between the germline ends. CDR3 nucleotides: TGTGCCAGCAGTTTAGCTCGTGGGAACTACGAGCAGTACGTC. This gives the protein CASSLARGNYEQYV.

V and J are TRBV24-1 and TRBJ1-5; D is unresolved. Germline CDR1 is KGHDR and CDR2 is SFDVKD. Trimming cost V 4 bases and J 1 base, with 13 bases left between them. The CDR3 has 16 residues. CDR3 bases: TGTGCCACCAGTGACGGCAGACTGTCCAGCAATCAGCCCCAGCATTTT. Protein: CATSDGRLSSNQPQHF.

The table lists this clonotype with many counts. The chain recombines TRBV28 with TRBJ2-4; D ambiguous. V lost 3 bases and J lost 0, with 9 bases in between. The CDR3 spans 15 residues. Germline CDR1 reads MDHEN; CDR2 reads SYDVKM. As DNA, the CDR3 is TGTGCCAGCAGTTTCCTGGACGGAGCCAAAAACATTCAGTACTTC. Residues: CASSFLDGAKNIQYF.

This clonotype was seen a few times. The CDR3 region is CSASDRRLNTGELFF. The CDR3, as DNA: TGCAGTGCTAGTGATCGGAGACTGAACACCGGGGAGCTGTTTTTT. J is TRBJ2-2 and V is TRBV20-1; no clear D gene. The CDR3 totals 15 residues. V gave up 3 bases and J gave up 1 base, with 12 bases separating them. Per the germline V gene, CDR1 is DFQATT and CDR2 is SNEGSKA (reference sequence).

In this sample, this clonotype turned up many times. The genes are TRBV7-9 and TRBJ2-1; D call uncertain. The V and J ends lost 5 bases and 6 bases respectively, with 11 bases between them. Looked up from germline, CDR1 is SEHNR and CDR2 is FQNEAQ (reference sequence). The CDR3 runs 13 residues. The CDR3 region is CASSAKGFNEQFF. In DNA form, the CDR3 reads TGTGCCAGCAGCGCAAAAGGGTTCAATGAGCAGTTCTTC.

This CDR3 reads CASSLWGGVNTGELFF. CDR3 DNA sequence: TGTGCCAGCAGTTTATGGGGGGGCGTTAACACCGGGGAGCTGTTTTTT. V usage is TRBV28 and J usage is TRBJ2-2; D might be TRBD1 or TRBD2, each matching 6 bases. Trimming shortened V by 0 bases and J by 2 bases, and 10 bases separated the two germline ends. This CDR3 comprises 16 residues. CDR1 and CDR2 from the germline V gene are MDHEN and SYDVKM.

The chain uses TRBV6-5 and TRBJ2-5, with no clear D. Looked up from germline, CDR1 is MNHEY and CDR2 is SVGAGI. The V end lost 2 bases, the J end lost 3 bases, and 7 bases lay between the germline ends. This CDR3 is 13 amino acids long. CDR3 nucleotides: TGTGCCAGCAGTTACGTTGGGGAAGAGACCCAGTACTTC. As protein: CASSYVGEETQYF.

Comment on this clonotype: With a much larger clone just one base away, this may be a read error. The V call is TRBV29-1, the J call TRBJ1-3, with D unresolved. The germline gives CDR1 SQVTM, CDR2 ANQGSEA. The CDR3 covers 14 residues. The CDR3 nucleotides read TGCAGCATTGAAGGGATGCAGTCTGGAAACACCATATATTTT. As protein: CSIEGMQSGNTIYF.

This clonotype showed up many times. This rearrangement joins TRBV5-1 to TRBJ2-1; D perhaps matches TRBD1 (6 bases). Germline V gene lookup returns CDR1 SGHRS and CDR2 YFSETQ. This CDR3 region has 17 residues. V was shortened by 0 bases and J by 0 bases, with 13 bases between the two germline ends. CDR3 region: CASSLALRGNSYNEQFF. The CDR3 DNA reads TGCGCCAGCAGCTTGGCCCTCAGGGGTAACTCCTACAATGAGCAGTTCTTC. The whole variable domain, filled in from reference TRBV5-1 and TRBJ2-1, reads KAGVTQTPRYLIKTRGQQVTLSCSPISGHRSVSWYQQTPGQGLQFLFEYFSETQRNKGNFPGRFSGRQFSNSRSEMNVSTLELGDSALYLCASSLALRGNSYNEQFFGPGTRLTVL.

This clonotype was picked up many times. The chain employs TRBV7-3 and TRBJ2-2; D not resolved. Per the germline V gene, CDR1 is SGHTA and CDR2 is FQGTGA. The CDR3 consists of 14 residues. Trimming took off 5 bases at V and 8 bases at J, with 15 bases between the two ends. The CDR3 loop reads CASSQDPGPGELFF. For the CDR3, the DNA is TGTGCCAGCAGCCAGGACCCCGGCCCAGGGGAGCTGTTTTTT.

This clonotype was counted ten times or more. The CDR3 reads CASRDNNQPQHF. The CDR3 bases are TGTGCCAGCAGGGACAACAATCAGCCCCAGCATTTT. The J gene is TRBJ1-5, the V gene TRBV2; perhaps TRBD1 as D (5 bases). Trimming cost V 6 bases and J 3 bases, with 6 bases left between them. CDR3 length: 12 residues. Germline loops: CDR1 SNHLY, CDR2 FYNNEI.